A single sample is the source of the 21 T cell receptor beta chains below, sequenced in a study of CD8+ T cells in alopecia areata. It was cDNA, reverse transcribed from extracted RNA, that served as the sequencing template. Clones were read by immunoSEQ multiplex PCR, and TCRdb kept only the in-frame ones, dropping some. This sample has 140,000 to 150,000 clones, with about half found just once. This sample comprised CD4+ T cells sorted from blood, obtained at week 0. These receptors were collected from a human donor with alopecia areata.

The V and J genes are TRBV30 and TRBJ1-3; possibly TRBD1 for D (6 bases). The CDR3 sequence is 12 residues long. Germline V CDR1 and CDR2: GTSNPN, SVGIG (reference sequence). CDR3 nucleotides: TGTGTCGGGACAAACTCTGGAAACACCATATATTTT. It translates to CVGTNSGNTIYF.

The CDR3 loop is CSARGYEQYF. CDR3 DNA: TGCAGTGCTAGGGGTTACGAGCAGTACTTC. V is TRBV20-1 and J is TRBJ2-7; D is undetermined. Trimming cost V 3 bases and J 4 bases, with 4 bases left between them. The CDR3 spans 10 residues. In germline, CDR1 is DFQATT, CDR2 SNEGSKA (reference sequence).

The DNA for the CDR3 is TGTGCCAGCAGCTTAGAGGGGACCCCAGTAGGTTACGAGCAGTACTTC. Its translation is CASSLEGTPVGYEQYF. This rearrangement joins TRBV7-8 to TRBJ2-7, with D perhaps given as TRBD1 or TRBD2 (5 bases each). Deletions cut 1 base from V and 4 bases from J, with 17 bases between. CDR3 length: 16 amino acids. The germline V gene encodes CDR1 SGHVS and CDR2 FQNEAQ.

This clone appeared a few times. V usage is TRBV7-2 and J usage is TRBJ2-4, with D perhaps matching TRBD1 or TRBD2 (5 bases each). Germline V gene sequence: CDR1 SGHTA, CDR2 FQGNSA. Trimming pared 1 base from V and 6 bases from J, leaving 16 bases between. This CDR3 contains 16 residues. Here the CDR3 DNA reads TGTGCCAGCAGCTTAGGAGGGAATCGGCAGGGAAACATTCAGTACTTC. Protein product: CASSLGGNRQGNIQYF.

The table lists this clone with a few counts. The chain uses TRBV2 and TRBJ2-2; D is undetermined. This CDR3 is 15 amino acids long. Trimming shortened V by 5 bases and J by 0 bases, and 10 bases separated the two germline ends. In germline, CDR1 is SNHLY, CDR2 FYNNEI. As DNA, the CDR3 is TGTGCCAGCAGTAGGCAGCAAGCGAACACCGGGGAGCTGTTTTTT. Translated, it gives CASSRQQANTGELFF.

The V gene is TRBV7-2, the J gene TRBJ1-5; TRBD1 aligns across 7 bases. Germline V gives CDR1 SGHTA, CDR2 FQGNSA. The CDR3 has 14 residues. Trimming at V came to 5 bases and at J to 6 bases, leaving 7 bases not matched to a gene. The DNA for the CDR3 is TGTGCCAGCAGCGTGAGACAGGGCCGTCAGCCCCAGCATTTT. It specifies CASSVRQGRQPQHF.

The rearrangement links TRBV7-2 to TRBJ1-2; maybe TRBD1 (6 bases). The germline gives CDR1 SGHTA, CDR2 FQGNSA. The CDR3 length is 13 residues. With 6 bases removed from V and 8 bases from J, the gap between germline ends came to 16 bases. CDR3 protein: CASRETGPSGYTF. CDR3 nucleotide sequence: TGTGCCAGCAGGGAAACAGGGCCCAGCGGCTACACCTTC.

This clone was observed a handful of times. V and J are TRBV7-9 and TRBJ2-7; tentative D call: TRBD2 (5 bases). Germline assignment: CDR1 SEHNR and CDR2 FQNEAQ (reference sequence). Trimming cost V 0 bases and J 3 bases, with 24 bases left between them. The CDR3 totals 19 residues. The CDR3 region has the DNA TGTGCCAGCAGCTTAGCGCTCGGGATTACCTACCTTTCGGGCTACGAGCAGTACTTC. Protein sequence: CASSLALGITYLSGYEQYF.

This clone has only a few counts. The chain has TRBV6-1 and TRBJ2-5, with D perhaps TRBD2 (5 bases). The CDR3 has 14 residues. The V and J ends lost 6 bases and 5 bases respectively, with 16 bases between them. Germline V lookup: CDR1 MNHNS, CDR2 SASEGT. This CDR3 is CASSRVGRGETQYF. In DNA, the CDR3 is TGTGCCAGCAGCCGAGTGGGGAGAGGGGAGACCCAGTACTTC.

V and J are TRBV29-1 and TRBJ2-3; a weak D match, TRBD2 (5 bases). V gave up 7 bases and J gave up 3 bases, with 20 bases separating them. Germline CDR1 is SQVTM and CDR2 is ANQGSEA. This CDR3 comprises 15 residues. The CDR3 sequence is CSGFRGLGRTDTQYF. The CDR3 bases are TGCAGCGGATTCAGAGGTTTAGGGAGAACAGATACGCAGTATTTT.

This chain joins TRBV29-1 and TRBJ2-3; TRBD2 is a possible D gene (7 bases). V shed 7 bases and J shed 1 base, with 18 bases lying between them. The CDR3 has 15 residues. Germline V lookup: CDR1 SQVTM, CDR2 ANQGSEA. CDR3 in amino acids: CSAGDSGRGTDTQYF. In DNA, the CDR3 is TGCAGCGCAGGGGATAGCGGGCGTGGCACAGATACGCAGTATTTT.

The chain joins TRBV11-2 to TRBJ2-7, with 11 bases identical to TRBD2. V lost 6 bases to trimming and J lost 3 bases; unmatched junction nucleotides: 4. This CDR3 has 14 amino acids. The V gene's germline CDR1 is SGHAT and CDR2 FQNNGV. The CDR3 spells CASRPGLAVYEQYF. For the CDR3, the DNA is TGTGCCAGCAGACCGGGACTAGCGGTCTACGAGCAGTACTTC.

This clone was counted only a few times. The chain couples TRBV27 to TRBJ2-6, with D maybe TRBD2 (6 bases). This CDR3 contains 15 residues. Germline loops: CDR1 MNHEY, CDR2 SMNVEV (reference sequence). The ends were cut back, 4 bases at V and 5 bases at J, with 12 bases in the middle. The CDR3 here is CASSSRGTWANVLTF. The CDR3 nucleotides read TGTGCCAGCAGTTCCCGGGGGACCTGGGCCAACGTCCTGACTTTC. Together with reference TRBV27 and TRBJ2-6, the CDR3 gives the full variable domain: EAQVTQNPRYLITVTGKKLTVTCSQNMNHEYMSWYRQDPGLGLRQIYYSMNVEVTDKGDVPEGYKVSRKEKRNFPLILESPSPNQTSLYFCASSSRGTWANVLTFGAGSRLTVL.

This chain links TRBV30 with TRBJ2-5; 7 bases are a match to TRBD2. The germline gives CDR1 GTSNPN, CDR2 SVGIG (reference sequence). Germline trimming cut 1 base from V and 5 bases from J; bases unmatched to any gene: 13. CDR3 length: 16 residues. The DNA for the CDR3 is TGTGCCTGGAGTGCCCCCCTTGCGGGAGCTCGCGAGACCCAGTACTTC. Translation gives CAWSAPLAGARETQYF.

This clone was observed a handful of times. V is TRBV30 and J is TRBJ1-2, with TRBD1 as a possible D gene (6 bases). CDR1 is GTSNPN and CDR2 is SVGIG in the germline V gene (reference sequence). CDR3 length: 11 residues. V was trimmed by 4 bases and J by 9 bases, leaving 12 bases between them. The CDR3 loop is CAWTQGSSYTF. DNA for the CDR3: TGTGCCTGGACACAGGGATCAAGCTACACCTTC.

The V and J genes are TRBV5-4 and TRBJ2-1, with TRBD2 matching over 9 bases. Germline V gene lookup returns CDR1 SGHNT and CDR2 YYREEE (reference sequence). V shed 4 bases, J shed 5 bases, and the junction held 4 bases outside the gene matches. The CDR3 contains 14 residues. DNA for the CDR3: TGTGCCAGCAGCGGGACTAGCAGACACAATGAGCAGTTCTTC. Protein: CASSGTSRHNEQFF.

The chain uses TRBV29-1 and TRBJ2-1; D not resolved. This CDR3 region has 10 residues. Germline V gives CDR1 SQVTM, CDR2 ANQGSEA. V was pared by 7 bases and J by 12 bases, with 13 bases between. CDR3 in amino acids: CSAVGNRQFF. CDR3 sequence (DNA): TGCAGCGCAGTGGGTAATAGGCAGTTCTTC.

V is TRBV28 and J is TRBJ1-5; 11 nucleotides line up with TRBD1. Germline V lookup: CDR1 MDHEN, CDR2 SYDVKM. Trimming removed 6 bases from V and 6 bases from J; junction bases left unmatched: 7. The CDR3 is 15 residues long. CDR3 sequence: CASRDRTGGLQPQHF. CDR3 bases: TGTGCCAGCAGGGATCGGACAGGGGGCCTTCAGCCCCAGCATTTT. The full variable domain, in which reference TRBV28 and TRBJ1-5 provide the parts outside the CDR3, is DVKVTQSSRYLVKRTGEKVFLECVQDMDHENMFWYRQDPGLGLRLIYFSYDVKMKEKGDIPEGYSVSREKKERFSLILESASTNQTSMYLCASRDRTGGLQPQHFGDGTRLSIL.

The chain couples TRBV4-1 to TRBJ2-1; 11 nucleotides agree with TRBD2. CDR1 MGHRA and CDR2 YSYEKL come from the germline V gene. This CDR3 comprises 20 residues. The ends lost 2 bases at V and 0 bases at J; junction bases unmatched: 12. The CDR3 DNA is TGCGCCAGCAGCCAATCGACGGGACTAGCGGCTCTCAGCTCCTACAATGAGCAGTTCTTC. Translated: CASSQSTGLAALSSYNEQFF.

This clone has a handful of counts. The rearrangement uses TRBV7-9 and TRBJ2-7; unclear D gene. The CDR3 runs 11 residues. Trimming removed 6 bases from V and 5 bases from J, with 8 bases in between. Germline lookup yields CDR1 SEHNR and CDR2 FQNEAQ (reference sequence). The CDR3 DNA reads TGTGCCAGCAGTTTTTTGGACGAGCAGTACTTC. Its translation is CASSFLDEQYF.

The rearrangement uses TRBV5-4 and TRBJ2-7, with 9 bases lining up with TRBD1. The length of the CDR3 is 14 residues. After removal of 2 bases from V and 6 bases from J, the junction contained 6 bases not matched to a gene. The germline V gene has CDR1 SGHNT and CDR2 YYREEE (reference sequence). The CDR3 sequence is CASSFDRGSLEQYF. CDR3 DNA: TGTGCCAGCAGCTTTGACAGGGGGTCTCTCGAGCAGTACTTC.